The 29 T cell receptor beta chains reported below all come from one sample, sequenced in a study of CD8 T cells in Susac syndrome. RNA in amounts of 0.5 to 1 ug was reverse transcribed with random hexamers. In TCRdb, the immunoSEQ multiplex PCR reads were re-called with MiXCR into one record per CDR3 protein. The table shows roughly 220,000 distinct CDR3 sequences, with approximately 94% occurring only once. The specimen was CD4+ T cells from PBMCs. Source of these receptors: a human donor with Susac syndrome.

On this clonotype: The junction shows a germline mismatch at one end, possibly a read error. This chain uses TRBV19 with TRBJ1-4; the D is unclear. CDR1 and CDR2 (germline): LNHDA, SQIVND (reference sequence). The CDR3 loop spans 14 amino acids. This CDR3 reads CASSIQELNENLFF. For the CDR3, the DNA is TGTGCCAGTAGTATACAAGAGCTAAATGAAAATCTGTTTTTT. The full variable domain, in which reference TRBV19 and TRBJ1-4 provide the parts outside the CDR3, is DGGITQSPKYLFRKEGQNVTLSCEQNLNHDAMYWYRQDPGQGLRLIYYSQIVNDFQKGDIAEGYSVSREKKESFPLTVTSAQKNPTAFYLCASSIQELNENLFFGSGTQLSVL.

J is TRBJ2-7 and V is TRBV15; a weak D match, TRBD1 (6 bases). The CDR3 totals 14 residues. The germline V gene has CDR1 LNHNV and CDR2 YYDKDF (reference sequence). Trimming cost V 4 bases and J 6 bases, with 16 bases left between them. CDR3 nucleotides: TGTGCCACCAGCACCCAAACTACAGGGAGCGAGCAGTACTTC. Its protein is CATSTQTTGSEQYF.

This chain uses TRBV6-5 with TRBJ2-3; D is perhaps TRBD2 (5 bases). Trimming took off 6 bases at V and 6 bases at J, with 19 bases between the two ends. CDR1 and CDR2 from the germline V gene are MNHEY and SVGAGI. The CDR3 has 15 residues. The CDR3 coding sequence is TGTGCCAGCAGCTCCTTAGCGCGCTTAACTGATACGCAGTATTTT. It is translated as CASSSLARLTDTQYF.

The chain links TRBV29-1 to TRBJ1-6; D might be TRBD1 (6 bases). The germline CDR1 and CDR2 sequences are SQVTM and ANQGSEA. Trimming removed 6 bases at V and 7 bases at J, with 16 bases between. This CDR3 comprises 14 residues. CDR3 residues: CSVQGYEVNSPLHF. CDR3 in DNA: TGCAGCGTACAGGGTTACGAAGTGAATTCACCCCTCCACTTT.

This chain connects TRBV19 to TRBJ1-5; 10 bases line up with TRBD1. The CDR3 sequence is 14 residues long. The germline V gene has CDR1 LNHDA and CDR2 SQIVND (reference sequence). Unmatched junction bases numbered 4, after V lost 5 bases and J lost 6 bases. The CDR3 coding sequence is TGTGCCAGTAGTTACGACAGGGGGCTTCAGCCCCAGCATTTT. This sequence encodes CASSYDRGLQPQHF. Complete variable domain (other parts from reference TRBV19 and TRBJ1-5): DGGITQSPKYLFRKEGQNVTLSCEQNLNHDAMYWYRQDPGQGLRLIYYSQIVNDFQKGDIAEGYSVSREKKESFPLTVTSAQKNPTAFYLCASSYDRGLQPQHFGDGTRLSIL.

The J gene is TRBJ1-5, the V gene TRBV20-1; TRBD1 might be the D (5 bases). In germline, CDR1 is DFQATT, CDR2 SNEGSKA (reference sequence). V was pared by 3 bases and J by 3 bases, with 12 bases between. The CDR3 is 14 residues long. CDR3 sequence reads: CSASGPGDNQPQHF. Written as DNA, the CDR3 is TGCAGTGCTAGTGGCCCGGGGGACAATCAGCCCCAGCATTTT.

The sample holds one count of this clonotype. The gene calls are TRBV25-1 and TRBJ2-2; 12 bases match TRBD1. Germline trimming cut 1 base from V and 8 bases from J; bases unmatched to any gene: 5. Germline assignment: CDR1 MGHDK and CDR2 SYGVNS. The CDR3 extends over 16 amino acids. CDR3 in amino acids: CASSEFRGQGAGELFF. DNA of the CDR3: TGTGCCAGCAGTGAATTCAGGGGACAGGGGGCGGGGGAGCTGTTTTTT.

The J gene is TRBJ2-1, the V gene TRBV5-1; 8 bases line up with TRBD1. CDR1 is SGHRS, CDR2 YFSETQ, per germline. This CDR3 spans 14 amino acids. Losses at the gene ends were 7 bases for V and 7 bases for J; bases not matched to a gene: 10. In DNA, the CDR3 is TGCGCCAGCTTCCCAGGGGGCCCCCGGAATGAGCAGTTCTTC. This translates into CASFPGGPRNEQFF.

The chain recombines TRBV9 with TRBJ2-1; no definite D call. The CDR3 runs to 15 residues. CDR1 and CDR2 from the germline V gene are SGDLS and YYNGEE. V lost 0 bases and J lost 1, with 8 bases in between. CDR3 residues: CASSVGSRSYNEQFF. CDR3 nucleotides: TGTGCCAGCAGCGTAGGGTCTAGGTCCTACAATGAGCAGTTCTTC. Combining the CDR3 with reference TRBV9 and TRBJ2-1 gives the whole variable domain DSGVTQTPKHLITATGQRVTLRCSPRSGDLSVYWYQQSLDQGLQFLIQYYNGEERAKGNILERFSAQQFPDLHSELNLSSLELGDSALYFCASSVGSRSYNEQFFGPGTRLTVL.

This sequence joins TRBV19 and TRBJ1-2, with D possibly TRBD1 on 6 matching bases. V shed 5 bases and J shed 6 bases, with 16 bases lying between them. CDR1 and CDR2 from the germline V gene are LNHDA and SQIVND (reference sequence). This CDR3 comprises 14 residues. CDR3 amino acids: CASSAPTGRNGYTF. In nucleotides, the CDR3 is TGTGCCAGTAGTGCCCCTACAGGGAGGAATGGCTACACCTTC.

This chain links TRBV6-2 or TRBV6-3 with TRBJ2-1; 11 positions match TRBD2. Unmatched junction bases numbered 6, after V lost 4 bases and J lost 10 bases. This CDR3 region has 14 residues. CDR1 and CDR2 from the germline V gene are MNHEY and SVGEGT. CDR3 bases: TGTGCCAGCAGTTCCCATCGACTAGCGGGGGAGCAGTTCTTC. It translates to CASSSHRLAGEQFF.

V usage is TRBV11-1 and J usage is TRBJ1-1; D remains unclear. Trimming took off 2 bases at V and 7 bases at J, with 8 bases between the two ends. Germline CDR1 and CDR2: SGHAT and FQDESV (reference sequence). The CDR3 loop spans 12 amino acids. CDR3 sequence: CASSLRSGEAFF. CDR3 in DNA: TGTGCCAGCAGCTTACGATCAGGTGAAGCTTTCTTT.

The V call is TRBV15, the J call TRBJ2-2; unclear D gene. Trimming cost V 5 bases and J 5 bases, with 12 bases left between them. This CDR3 is built from 14 residues. Germline CDR1 and CDR2: LNHNV and YYDKDF (reference sequence). The DNA of the CDR3 is TGTGCCACCAGCGGCAGATTAGATACCGGGGAGCTGTTTTTT. Amino acid sequence: CATSGRLDTGELFF.

The chain has TRBV12-3 or TRBV12-4 and TRBJ1-1, with TRBD1 matching 10 bases. The length of the CDR3 is 15 residues. V trimming: 6 bases; J trimming: 6 bases; junction bases outside the gene matches: 10. The CDR3 loop is CASRAPGTGVPEAFF. The CDR3 bases are TGTGCCAGCAGGGCACCCGGGACAGGGGTTCCTGAAGCTTTCTTT.

The chain uses TRBV11-1 and TRBJ2-2; 10 bases fit TRBD1. Germline V gives CDR1 SGHAT, CDR2 FQDESV (reference sequence). V was clipped by 5 bases and J by 6 bases; unmatched bases: 12. The CDR3 is 17 residues long. The CDR3 protein is CASSQTGTGERSGELFF. In DNA form, the CDR3 reads TGTGCCAGCAGCCAAACCGGGACAGGGGAGAGGTCCGGGGAGCTGTTTTTT.

The chain employs TRBV20-1 and TRBJ2-3; 9 positions match TRBD2. V dropped 0 bases and J dropped 7; count of bases not matched to a gene: 11. This CDR3 contains 16 residues. Germline CDR1 reads DFQATT; CDR2 reads SNEGSKA (reference sequence). CDR3 sequence (DNA): TGCAGTGCTAGAGATCAGAGTAGCGGGGGTTTCTATACGCAGTATTTT. It translates to CSARDQSSGGFYTQYF.

The CDR3 DNA is TGTGCCTGGAATAAGCAGGGGGACTATGGCTACACCTTC. The encoded protein is CAWNKQGDYGYTF. The rearrangement links TRBV30 to TRBJ1-2; 7 bases align to TRBD1. Germline CDR1 and CDR2: GTSNPN and SVGIG (reference sequence). The CDR3 has 13 amino acids. V was clipped by 4 bases and J by 3 bases; unmatched bases: 5.

This clonotype is a singleton in its sample. The V and J genes are TRBV7-6 and TRBJ2-5, with 15 positions matching TRBD2. Germline lookup yields CDR1 SGHVS and CDR2 FNYEAQ. This CDR3 has 16 amino acids. The V segment lost 5 bases and the J segment 4 bases; nucleotides outside the gene matches: 5. Here the CDR3 reads CASSLRTSGGAETQYF. In DNA, the CDR3 is TGTGCCAGCAGCCTCCGGACTAGCGGGGGGGCAGAGACCCAGTACTTC.

The gene calls are TRBV19 and TRBJ1-1; unclear D gene. This CDR3 spans 12 amino acids. The germline gives CDR1 LNHDA, CDR2 SQIVND (reference sequence). The V and J ends lost 2 bases and 11 bases respectively, with 12 bases between them. The CDR3 DNA reads as TGTGCCAGTAGTATAAAGGGCCTTGGGGCTTTCTTT. Protein sequence: CASSIKGLGAFF.

The chain combines TRBV5-1 with TRBJ2-3; D remains unclear. This CDR3 has 15 residues. Trimming removed 3 bases from V and 2 bases from J, with 13 bases in between. The germline gives CDR1 SGHRS, CDR2 YFSETQ. In nucleotides, the CDR3 is TGCGCCAGCAGCTCCGCAAGGGCCCCCACAGATACGCAGTATTTT. Encoded protein: CASSSARAPTDTQYF.

V is TRBV7-2 and J is TRBJ2-5, with TRBD2 matching over 8 bases. Germline CDR1 reads SGHTA; CDR2 reads FQGNSA. The length of the CDR3 is 16 residues. V shed 2 bases and J 0 bases; nucleotides not matched to a gene: 5. In DNA, the CDR3 is TGTGCCAGCAGCTTAAAAGTACTAGCGGACCAAGAGACCCAGTACTTC. Its protein is CASSLKVLADQETQYF.

The chain joins TRBV20-1 to TRBJ2-1; 8 bases match TRBD2. Germline lookup yields CDR1 DFQATT and CDR2 SNEGSKA (reference sequence). The ends lost 0 bases at V and 4 bases at J; junction bases unmatched: 2. The CDR3 runs 14 residues. CDR3 nucleotides: TGCAGTGCTAGAGATACGGGGGGGTACAATGAGCAGTTCTTC. This gives the protein CSARDTGGYNEQFF.

This chain joins TRBV7-6 and TRBJ2-5; 14 bases line up with TRBD2. The germline CDR1 and CDR2 sequences are SGHVS and FNYEAQ. This CDR3 is built from 16 residues. V shed 5 bases, J shed 4 bases, and the junction held 6 bases outside the gene matches. This chain's CDR3 is CASSPLTSGGAETQYF. As DNA, the CDR3 is TGTGCCAGCAGCCCCCTGACTAGCGGGGGGGCAGAGACCCAGTACTTC.

The V and J genes are TRBV11-2 and TRBJ1-4; D not certain. CDR1 and CDR2 (germline): SGHAT, FQNNGV. The V gene lost 2 bases and the J gene lost 7 bases, with 11 bases spanning the gap. The CDR3 runs to 14 residues. In DNA, the CDR3 is TGTGCCAGCAGCTTATGGGATAGTGGTGAAAAACTGTTTTTT. It is translated as CASSLWDSGEKLFF.

The rearrangement joins TRBV7-8 to TRBJ2-3; D ambiguous. Per the germline V gene, CDR1 is SGHVS and CDR2 is FQNEAQ. The CDR3 is 14 amino acids. V lost 8 bases and J 1 base, leaving 13 bases between the germline ends. The DNA of the CDR3 is TGTGCCAGCGCTCATGGCGAACGCACAGATACGCAGTATTTT. This translates into CASAHGERTDTQYF.

This rearrangement joins TRBV5-1 to TRBJ1-6; D unclear. The V and J ends lost 0 bases and 7 bases respectively, with 8 bases between them. The CDR3 runs to 14 residues. Germline V lookup: CDR1 SGHRS, CDR2 YFSETQ. DNA for the CDR3: TGCGCCAGCAGCTTGGAGGTCGGCAATTCACCCCTCCACTTT. It is translated as CASSLEVGNSPLHF. Variable domain in full (rest from reference TRBV5-1 and TRBJ1-6): KAGVTQTPRYLIKTRGQQVTLSCSPISGHRSVSWYQQTPGQGLQFLFEYFSETQRNKGNFPGRFSGRQFSNSRSEMNVSTLELGDSALYLCASSLEVGNSPLHFGNGTRLTVT.

CDR3 nucleotides: TGTGCCTGGAGCCCGTACAGAGACAGGATATACTATGAAAAACTGTTTTTT. The encoded protein is CAWSPYRDRIYYEKLFF. V gene TRBV30 combines with J gene TRBJ1-4; D may be TRBD1 (6 bases). This CDR3 region has 17 residues. Between the trimmed V and J ends, which lost 3 bases and 6 bases, there was a span of 23 bases. The germline V gene encodes CDR1 GTSNPN and CDR2 SVGIG (reference sequence). Filled out from reference TRBV30 and TRBJ1-4, the complete variable domain reads SQTIHQWPATLVQPVGSPLSLECTVEGTSNPNLYWYRQAAGRGLQLLFYSVGIGQISSEVPQNLSASRPQDRQFILSSKKLLLSDSGFYLCAWSPYRDRIYYEKLFFGSGTQLSVL.

The chain combines TRBV6-5 with TRBJ1-6, with TRBD1 matching 10 bases. Losses at the gene ends were 4 bases for V and 5 bases for J; bases not matched to a gene: 5. The CDR3 loop spans 16 amino acids. The germline gives CDR1 MNHEY, CDR2 SVGAGI. The CDR3 loop is CASSSGTGADNSPLHF. Here the CDR3 DNA reads TGTGCCAGCAGTTCTGGGACAGGGGCAGATAATTCACCCCTCCACTTT.

The chain joins TRBV20-1 to TRBJ1-5, with 8 bases matching TRBD1. Germline loops: CDR1 DFQATT, CDR2 SNEGSKA (reference sequence). V lost 5 bases to trimming and J lost 6 bases; unmatched junction nucleotides: 6. There are 13 residues in the CDR3. CDR3: CSASQGVAQPQHF. CDR3 in DNA: TGCAGTGCTTCACAGGGGGTCGCTCAGCCCCAGCATTTT.